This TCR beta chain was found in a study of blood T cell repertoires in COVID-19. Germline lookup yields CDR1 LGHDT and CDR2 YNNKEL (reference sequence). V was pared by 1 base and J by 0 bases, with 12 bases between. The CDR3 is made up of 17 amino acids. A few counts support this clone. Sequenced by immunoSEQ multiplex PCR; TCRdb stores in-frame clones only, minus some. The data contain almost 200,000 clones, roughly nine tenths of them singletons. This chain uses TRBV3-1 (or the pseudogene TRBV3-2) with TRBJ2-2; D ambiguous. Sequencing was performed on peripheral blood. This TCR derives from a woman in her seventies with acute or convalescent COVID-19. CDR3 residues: CASSQVFPSANTGELFF. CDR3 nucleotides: TGTGCCAGCAGCCAAGTGTTCCCCTCCGCGAACACCGGGGAGCTGTTTTTT.